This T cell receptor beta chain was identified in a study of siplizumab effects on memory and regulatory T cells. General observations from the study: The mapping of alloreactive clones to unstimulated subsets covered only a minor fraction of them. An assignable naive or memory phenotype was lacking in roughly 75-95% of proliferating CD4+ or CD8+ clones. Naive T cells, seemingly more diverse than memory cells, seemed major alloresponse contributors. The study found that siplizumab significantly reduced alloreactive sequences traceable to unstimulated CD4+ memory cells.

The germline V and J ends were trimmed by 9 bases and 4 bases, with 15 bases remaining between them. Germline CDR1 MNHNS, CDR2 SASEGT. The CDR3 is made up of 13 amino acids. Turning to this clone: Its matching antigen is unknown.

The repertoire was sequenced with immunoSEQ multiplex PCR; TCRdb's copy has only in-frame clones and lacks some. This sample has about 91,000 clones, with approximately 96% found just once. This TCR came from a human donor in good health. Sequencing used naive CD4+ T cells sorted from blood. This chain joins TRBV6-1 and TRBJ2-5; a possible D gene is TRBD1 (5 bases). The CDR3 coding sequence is TGTGCCAGTTCAGGGAATTTAAGAGAGACCCAGTACTTC. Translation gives CASSGNLRETQYF.